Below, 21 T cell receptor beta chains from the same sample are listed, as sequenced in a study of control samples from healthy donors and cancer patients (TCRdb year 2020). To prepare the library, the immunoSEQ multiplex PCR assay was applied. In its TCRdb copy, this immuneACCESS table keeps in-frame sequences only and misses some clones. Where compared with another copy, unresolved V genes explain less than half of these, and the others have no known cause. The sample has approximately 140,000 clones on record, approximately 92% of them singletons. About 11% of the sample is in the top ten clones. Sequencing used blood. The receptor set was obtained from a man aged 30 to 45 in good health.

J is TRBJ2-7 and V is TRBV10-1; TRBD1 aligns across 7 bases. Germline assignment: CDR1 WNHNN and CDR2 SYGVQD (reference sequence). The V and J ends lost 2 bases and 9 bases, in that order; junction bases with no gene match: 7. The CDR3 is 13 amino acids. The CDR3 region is CASSERRGSAQYF. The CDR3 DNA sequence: TGCGCCAGCAGTGAGCGCAGGGGGTCCGCGCAGTACTTC.

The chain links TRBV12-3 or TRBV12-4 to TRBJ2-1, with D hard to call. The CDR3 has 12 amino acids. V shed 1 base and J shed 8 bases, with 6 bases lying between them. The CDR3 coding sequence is TGTGCCAGCAGTTTAGTGTGGTATGAGCAGTTCTTC. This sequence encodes CASSLVWYEQFF.

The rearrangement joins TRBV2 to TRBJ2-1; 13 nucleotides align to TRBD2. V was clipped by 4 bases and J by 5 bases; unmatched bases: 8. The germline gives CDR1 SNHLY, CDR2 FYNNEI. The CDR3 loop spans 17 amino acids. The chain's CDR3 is CASSALGLAGDDNEQFF. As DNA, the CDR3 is TGTGCCAGCAGTGCCCTCGGACTAGCGGGGGATGACAATGAGCAGTTCTTC. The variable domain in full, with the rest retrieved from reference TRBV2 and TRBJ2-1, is EPEVTQTPSHQVTQMGQEVILRCVPISNHLYFYWYRQILGQKVEFLVSFYNNEISEKSEIFDDQFSVERPDGSNFTLKIRSTKLEDSAMYFCASSALGLAGDDNEQFFGPGTRLTVL.

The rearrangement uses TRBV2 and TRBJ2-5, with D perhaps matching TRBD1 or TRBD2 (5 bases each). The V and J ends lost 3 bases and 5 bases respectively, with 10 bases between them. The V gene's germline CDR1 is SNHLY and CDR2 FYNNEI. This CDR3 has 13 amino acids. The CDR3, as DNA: TGTGCCAGCAGTGAGTTGGGGGAGGAGACCCAGTACTTC. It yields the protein CASSELGEETQYF.

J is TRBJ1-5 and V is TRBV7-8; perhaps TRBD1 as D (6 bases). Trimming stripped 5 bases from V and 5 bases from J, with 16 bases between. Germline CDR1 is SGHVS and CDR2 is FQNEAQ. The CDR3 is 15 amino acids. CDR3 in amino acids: CASSQGHRPDQPQHF. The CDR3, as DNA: TGTGCCAGCAGCCAGGGACATAGACCAGATCAGCCCCAGCATTTT.

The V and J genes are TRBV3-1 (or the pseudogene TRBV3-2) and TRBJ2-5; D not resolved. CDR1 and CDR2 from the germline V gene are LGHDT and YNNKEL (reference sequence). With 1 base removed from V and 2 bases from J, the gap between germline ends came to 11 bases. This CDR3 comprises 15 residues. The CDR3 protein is CASSQGTVIQETQYF. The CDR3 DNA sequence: TGTGCCAGCAGCCAAGGGACCGTTATTCAAGAGACCCAGTACTTC.

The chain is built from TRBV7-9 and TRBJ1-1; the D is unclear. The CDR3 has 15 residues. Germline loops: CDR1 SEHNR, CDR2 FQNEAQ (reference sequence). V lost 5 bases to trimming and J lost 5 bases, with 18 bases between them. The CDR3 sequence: CASSPNNRASTEAFF. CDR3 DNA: TGTGCCAGCAGCCCGAATAACCGGGCCTCAACTGAAGCTTTCTTT.

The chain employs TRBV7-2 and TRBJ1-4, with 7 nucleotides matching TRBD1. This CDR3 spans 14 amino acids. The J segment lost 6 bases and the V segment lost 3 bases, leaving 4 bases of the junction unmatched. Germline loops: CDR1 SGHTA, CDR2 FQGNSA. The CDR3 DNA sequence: TGTGCCAGCAGCTTTAGGGGGCTCTATGAAAAACTGTTTTTT. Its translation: CASSFRGLYEKLFF. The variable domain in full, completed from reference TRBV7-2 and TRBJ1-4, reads GAGVSQSPSNKVTEKGKDVELRCDPISGHTALYWYRQSLGQGLEFLIYFQGNSAPDKSGLPSDRFSAERTGGSVSTLTIQRTQQEDSAVYLCASSFRGLYEKLFFGSGTQLSVL.

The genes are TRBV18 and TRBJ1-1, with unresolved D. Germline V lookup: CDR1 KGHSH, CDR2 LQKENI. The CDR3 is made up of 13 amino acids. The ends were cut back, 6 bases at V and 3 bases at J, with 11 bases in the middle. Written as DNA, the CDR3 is TGTGCCAGCTCGACGGACTTGTACACTGAAGCTTTCTTT. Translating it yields CASSTDLYTEAFF.

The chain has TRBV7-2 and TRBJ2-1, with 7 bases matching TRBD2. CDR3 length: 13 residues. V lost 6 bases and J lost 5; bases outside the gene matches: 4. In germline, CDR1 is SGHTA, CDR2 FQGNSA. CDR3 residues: CASSASGNNEQFF. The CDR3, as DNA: TGTGCCAGCAGTGCTAGCGGAAACAATGAGCAGTTCTTC.

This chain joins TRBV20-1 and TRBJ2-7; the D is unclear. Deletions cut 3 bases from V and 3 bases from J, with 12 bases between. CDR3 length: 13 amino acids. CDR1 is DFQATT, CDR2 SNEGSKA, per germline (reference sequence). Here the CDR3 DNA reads TGCAGTGCTAGTGTTGGGGAAGGCTACGAGCAGTACTTC. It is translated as CSASVGEGYEQYF.

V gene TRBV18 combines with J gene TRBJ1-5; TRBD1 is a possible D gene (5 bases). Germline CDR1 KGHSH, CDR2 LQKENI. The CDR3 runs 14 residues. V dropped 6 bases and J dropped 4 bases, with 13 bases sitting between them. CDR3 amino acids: CASSEVGGNQPQHF. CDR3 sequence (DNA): TGTGCCAGCTCGGAAGTGGGGGGAAATCAGCCCCAGCATTTT.

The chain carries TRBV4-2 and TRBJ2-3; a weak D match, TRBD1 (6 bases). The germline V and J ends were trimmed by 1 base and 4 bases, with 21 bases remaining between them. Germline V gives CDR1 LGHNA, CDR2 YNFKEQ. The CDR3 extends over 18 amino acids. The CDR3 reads CASSQGGGLAPYPDTQYF. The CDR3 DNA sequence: TGTGCCAGCAGCCAAGGAGGGGGTCTAGCCCCCTACCCAGATACGCAGTATTTT.

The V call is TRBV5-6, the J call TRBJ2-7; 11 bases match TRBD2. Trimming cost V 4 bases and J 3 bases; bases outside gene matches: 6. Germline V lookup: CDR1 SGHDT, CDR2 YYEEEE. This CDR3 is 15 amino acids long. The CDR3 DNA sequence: TGTGCCAGCAGCCCCCTAGCGGGAGGATTCTACGAGCAGTACTTC. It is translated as CASSPLAGGFYEQYF. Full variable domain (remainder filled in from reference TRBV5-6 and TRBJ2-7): DAGVTQSPTHLIKTRGQQVTLRCSPKSGHDTVSWYQQALGQGPQFIFQYYEEEERQRGNFPDRFSGHQFPNYSSELNVNALLLGDSALYLCASSPLAGGFYEQYFGPGTRLTVT.

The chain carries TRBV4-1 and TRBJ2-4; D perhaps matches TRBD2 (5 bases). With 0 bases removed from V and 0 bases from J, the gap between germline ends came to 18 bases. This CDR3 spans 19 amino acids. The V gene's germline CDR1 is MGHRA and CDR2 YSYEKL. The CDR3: CASSQDSPDSDPAKNIQYF. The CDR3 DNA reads TGCGCCAGCAGCCAAGATAGTCCGGACTCTGACCCAGCCAAAAACATTCAGTACTTC.

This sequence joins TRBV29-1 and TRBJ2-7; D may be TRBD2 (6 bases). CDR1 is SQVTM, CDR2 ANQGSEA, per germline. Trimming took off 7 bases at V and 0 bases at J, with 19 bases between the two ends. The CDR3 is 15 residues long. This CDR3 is CSATDARRDSYEQYF. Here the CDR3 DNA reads TGCAGCGCTACCGACGCTAGGCGGGACTCCTACGAGCAGTACTTC.

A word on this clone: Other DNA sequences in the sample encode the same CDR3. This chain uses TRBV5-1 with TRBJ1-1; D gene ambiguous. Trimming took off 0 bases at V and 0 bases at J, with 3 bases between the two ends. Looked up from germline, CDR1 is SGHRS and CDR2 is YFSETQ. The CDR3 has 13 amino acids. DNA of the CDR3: TGCGCCAGCAGCTTGGGGGTGAACACTGAAGCTTTCTTT. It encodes CASSLGVNTEAFF.

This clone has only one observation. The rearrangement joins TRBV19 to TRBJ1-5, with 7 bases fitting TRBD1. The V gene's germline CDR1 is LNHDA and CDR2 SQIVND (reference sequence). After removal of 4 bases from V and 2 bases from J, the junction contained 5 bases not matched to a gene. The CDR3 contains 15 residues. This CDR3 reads CASSTIDRGNQPQHF. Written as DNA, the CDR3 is TGTGCCAGTAGTACAATTGACAGGGGCAATCAGCCCCAGCATTTT.

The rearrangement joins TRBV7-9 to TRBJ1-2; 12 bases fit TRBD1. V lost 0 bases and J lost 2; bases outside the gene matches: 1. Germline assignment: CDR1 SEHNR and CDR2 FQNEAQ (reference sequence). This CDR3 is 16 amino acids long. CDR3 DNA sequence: TGTGCCAGCAGCTTAGCGGGACAGGGGGCGAACTATGGCTACACCTTC. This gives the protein CASSLAGQGANYGYTF.

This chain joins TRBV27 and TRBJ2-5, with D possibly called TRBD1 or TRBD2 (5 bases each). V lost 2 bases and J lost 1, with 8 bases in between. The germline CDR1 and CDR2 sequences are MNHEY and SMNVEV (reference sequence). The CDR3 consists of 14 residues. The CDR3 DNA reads TGTGCCAGCAGTTTAGACGGGGCCCAAGAGACCCAGTACTTC. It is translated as CASSLDGAQETQYF.

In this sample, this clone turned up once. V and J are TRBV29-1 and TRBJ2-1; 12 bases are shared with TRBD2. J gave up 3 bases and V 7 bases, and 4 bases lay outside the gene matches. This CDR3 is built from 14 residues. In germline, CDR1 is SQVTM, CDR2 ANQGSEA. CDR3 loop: CSGGLAGNYNEQFF. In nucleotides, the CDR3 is TGCAGCGGTGGACTAGCGGGAAACTACAATGAGCAGTTCTTC.